This is a list of T cell receptor beta chains from one sample in a study of blood T cell repertoires in COVID-19. Profiled with immunoSEQ multiplex PCR; TCRdb holds only in-frame clones, not every one. Among hundreds of thousands of clones, 85% to 90% were seen once, and the ten largest hold roughly 1.3%. The source material was peripheral blood. The receptors were sampled from an older man with acute or convalescent COVID-19. CDR3s include the opening cysteine and the closing phenylalanine or tryptophan. The D gene is left open where the match is weak. Part of the rows lack a size; the others show once, few, many or a class for expanded clones.

d_gene	j_gene	v_gene	abundance	CDR3nt	CDR3aa
NA	TRBJ2-1	TRBV7-6	NA	TGTGCCAGCAGTCGAGCTGGGGCTCCCTACAATGAGCAGTTCTTC	CASSRAGAPYNEQFF
NA	TRBJ1-1	TRBV5-1	NA	TGCGCCAGCAGCCCGCGGGGGGGGCCCACTGAAGCTTTCTTT	CASSPRGGPTEAFF
TRBD1	TRBJ2-3	TRBV24-1	NA	TGTGCCACCAGTGATCCCGGGACAGGGGGGGGAGATACGCAGTATTTT	CATSDPGTGGGDTQYF
TRBD2	TRBJ2-1	TRBV19	NA	TGTGCCAGTAGTATCGTAGCGGGAGGGCGCAATGAGCAGTTCTTC	CASSIVAGGRNEQFF
NA	TRBJ2-3	TRBV7-8	NA	TGTGCCAGCAGCTCAAGGGGGTTACGTCGGCCTCCTAACGCAGATACGCAGTATTTT	CASSSRGLRRPPNADTQYF
NA	TRBJ2-1	TRBV4-2	NA	TGTGCCAGCAGCCAAGAAAGGAGTACCTACAATGAGCAGTTCTTC	CASSQERSTYNEQFF
NA	TRBJ2-5	TRBV28	NA	TGTGCCAGCAGCCCCCCGAGTAGGGGGGAGACCCAGTACTTC	CASSPPSRGETQYF
TRBD1	TRBJ2-1	TRBV7-3	NA	TGTGCCAGCAGCTTCACAGGGGTTGAGCAGTTCTTC	CASSFTGVEQFF
NA	TRBJ1-4	TRBV7-8	NA	TGTGCCAGCGGCCCTCAGGGGCATGAAAAACTGTTTTTT	CASGPQGHEKLFF
NA	TRBJ2-5	TRBV4-1	NA	TGCGCCAGCAGCCAAGTTAAGCCCCCAGCCGGGGTGGGGAAAGAGACCCAGTACTTC	CASSQVKPPAGVGKETQYF
NA	TRBJ1-4	TRBV7-2	NA	TGTGCCAGCAGCATTGGCGGGACAACTAATGAAAAACTGTTTTTT	CASSIGGTTNEKLFF
TRBD2	TRBJ2-5	TRBV5-1	once	TGCGCCAGCAGCTTAGCGGGAGAGGGAGCAGAGACCCAGTACTTC	CASSLAGEGAETQYF
NA	TRBJ1-5	TRBV19	NA	TGTGCCAGTAGTATTATTAACAGGGATGGTCAGCCCCAGCATTTT	CASSIINRDGQPQHF
NA	TRBJ2-7	TRBV28	NA	TGTGCCAGCACCCGGGGGTACGAGCAGTACTTC	CASTRGYEQYF
NA	TRBJ2-6	TRBV7-9	few	TGTGCAAATCCCCCAGGGGTTGGGGCCAACGTCCTGACTTTC	CANPPGVGANVLTF
TRBD2	TRBJ2-7	TRBV19	NA	TGTGCCAGTAGTATTTCCCCTAGCGGGGTCTCCTACGAGCAGTACTTC	CASSISPSGVSYEQYF
TRBD1	TRBJ1-1	TRBV2	NA	TGTGCCAGCAGTGACAGGGGGCTCACTGAAGCTTTCTTT	CASSDRGLTEAFF
TRBD2	TRBJ2-5	TRBV28	NA	TGTGCCACCCGCGGAGGGGAGGGAGGCCCAGGGACCCAGTACTTC	CATRGGEGGPGTQYF
TRBD1	TRBJ2-5	TRBV24-1	NA	TGTGCCACCAGTGATATGCGGACAGGGGGCTATGGTGAGACCCAGTACTTC	CATSDMRTGGYGETQYF
TRBD1	TRBJ1-2	TRBV6-6	NA	TGTGCCAGCAGCCGAGACAGGGTACTGGGCTACACCTTC	CASSRDRVLGYTF
NA	TRBJ1-4	TRBV21-1	NA	TGTGCCAGCAGCACGACCGGGACAGAGTTTGTAAAACTGTTTTTT	CASSTTGTEFVKLFF
NA	TRBJ1-4	TRBV28	NA	TGTGCCAGCAGTTTGAACAGACATCCAACTAATGAAAAACTGTTTTTT	CASSLNRHPTNEKLFF
TRBD2	TRBJ2-1	TRBV6-2/TRBV6-3	few	TGTGCCAGCAGTCCCCGAGGAGGGACTAGCACCCCGTTCTTC	CASSPRGGTSTPFF
TRBD2	TRBJ2-1	TRBV14	NA	TGTGCCAGCAGCCAAGAACCTAGCGGGTGGTACGGAGAGCAGTTCTTC	CASSQEPSGWYGEQFF
TRBD1	TRBJ2-7	TRBV6-5	NA	TGTGCCAGCAGCGGCTCGGGGACAGGGGGTTACGAGCAGTACTTC	CASSGSGTGGYEQYF
NA	TRBJ1-4	TRBV18	NA	TGTGCCAGCTCACCACAATCAGGCGCAACTAATGAAAAACTGTTTTTT	CASSPQSGATNEKLFF
NA	TRBJ1-2	TRBV6-5	NA	TGTGCCAGCAGTTACAACTCACAGGTGGTGGGTGGCTACACCTTC	CASSYNSQVVGGYTF
NA	TRBJ2-2	TRBV5-4	NA	TGTGCCAGCAGCTTCTCGAGGATATCCGCCGGGGAGCTGTTTTTT	CASSFSRISAGELFF
TRBD1	TRBJ1-5	TRBV15	NA	TGTGCCACCAGCGGACAGGGTAGTGTAGTAAATCAGCCCCAGCATTTT	CATSGQGSVVNQPQHF
TRBD1	TRBJ2-7	TRBV19	NA	TGTGCCAGTAGTACTCGGGACAGGGGTAACGAGCAGTACTTC	CASSTRDRGNEQYF
NA	TRBJ2-1	TRBV4-3	NA	TGCGCCAGCAGCTCCCGTTACTCGACAGACAATGAGCAGTTCTTC	CASSSRYSTDNEQFF
NA	TRBJ1-1	TRBV29-1	NA	TGCAGCGTTGGCCTAGGGGGAGCTGAAGCTTTCTTT	CSVGLGGAEAFF
NA	TRBJ2-6	TRBV28	NA	TGTGCCAGCAGTTTCGGTCAGGGAAACGTCCTGACTTTC	CASSFGQGNVLTF
NA	TRBJ1-5	TRBV15	once	TGTGCCACCAGCAGTGGGGGCTATAGCAATCAGCCCCAGCATTTT	CATSSGGYSNQPQHF
TRBD2	TRBJ2-7	TRBV9	NA	TGTGCCAGCAGCGTAGGGGCTAGCGGGGTTCTCCACGAGCAGTACTTC	CASSVGASGVLHEQYF
NA	TRBJ2-3	TRBV5-4	NA	TGTGCCAGCAGCCCTCAAAGGGGGACAGATACGCAGTATTTT	CASSPQRGTDTQYF
TRBD1	TRBJ1-5	TRBV4-1	NA	TGCGCCAGCAGCCTTGGACAGGGGAACAATCAGCCCCAGCATTTT	CASSLGQGNNQPQHF
NA	TRBJ1-6	TRBV4-3	NA	TGCGCCAGCAGCCAAGACGCAGGGGCGGATTCACCCCTCCACTTT	CASSQDAGADSPLHF
NA	TRBJ2-5	TRBV5-6	NA	TGTGCCAGCAGCTTGGCCTTAGCGGCCCAGTACTTC	CASSLALAAQYF
NA	TRBJ1-4	TRBV15	NA	TGTGCCACCAGTGACGGGGTTTCTGAAAAACTGTTTTTT	CATSDGVSEKLFF
NA	TRBJ2-1	TRBV6-1	once	TGTGCCAGCAGTGAGTTCAGGGGAAGCTCCTACAATGAGCAGTTCTTC	CASSEFRGSSYNEQFF
NA	TRBJ2-5	TRBV5-4	NA	TGTGCCAGCAGACGGCGGGACTTCCAACCGGAGACCCAGTACTTC	CASRRRDFQPETQYF
TRBD1	TRBJ2-7	TRBV28	once	TGTGCCAGCAGTCTGGACAGGTACTACGAGCAGTACTTC	CASSLDRYYEQYF
NA	TRBJ1-3	TRBV30	NA	TGTGCCTGGAGTGTTAGAGGGCGGAGAAACACCATATATTTT	CAWSVRGRRNTIYF
NA	TRBJ1-5	TRBV2	few	TGTGCCAGCAGTTCAGGGAATAGAGGTCAGCCCCAGCATTTT	CASSSGNRGQPQHF
NA	TRBJ2-3	TRBV15	few	TGTGCCACCAGCCCCCGGACAGCGTATACGCAGTATTTT	CATSPRTAYTQYF
NA	TRBJ2-7	TRBV25-1	NA	TGTGCCAGCAGTGTTTCGGGGACCTACGAGCAGTACTTC	CASSVSGTYEQYF